This T cell receptor beta chain was retrieved from a study of T cell responses to AZD1222 COVID-19 vaccine. Broader study findings: Once two AZD1222 doses were given, Spike-specific TCR breadth and depth went up. Clonal diversity was possibly underestimated; the donors were predominantly white British and more often female. Only five to seven AZD1222 recipients tested seropositive at baseline.

Trimming pared 5 bases from V and 5 bases from J, leaving 15 bases between. The length of the CDR3 is 14 residues. Germline-derived CDR1 and CDR2 are ENHRY and SYGVKD. Measured with immunoSEQ multiplex PCR; TCRdb has only the in-frame clones, and not every one. The sample gives approximately 70,000 clones, more than 75% of which show up once; roughly 5% is in the top ten. In regard to this clone: No antigen is known for it.

The sample was peripheral blood, taken 28 days after the second dose of the MenACWY control vaccine. This TCR came from an adult who received the MenACWY meningococcal vaccine as a control. The V call is TRBV10-3, the J call TRBJ2-5; D is perhaps TRBD2 (6 bases). CDR3 sequence: CAISPGLALETQYF. CDR3 nucleotides: TGTGCCATCAGTCCGGGACTTGCCCTCGAGACCCAGTACTTC.